This T cell receptor (beta chain) is from a study of tumor-infiltrating lymphocytes in primary liver carcinoma. CDR3 size: 15 residues. Trimming cost V 3 bases and J 5 bases; bases outside gene matches: 3. Total RNA (around 500 ng) served as template for TCR beta cDNA synthesis primed by a constant-region primer. Slightly modified ARM-PCR with three nested multiplex PCR rounds yielded TCR beta libraries. The opening two PCR rounds, around 9 cycles each, paired TRBV1-TRBV30 forward primers with a C-beta reverse primer. MiXCR, run by TCRdb on the multiplex PCR reads, gives a single entry per CDR3 protein. The profile shows 330,000 or so distinct CDR3 sequences, about 65% of them singletons. Comments on this clonotype: Possible read error: a much larger clone is one base away.

Unsorted whole blood supplied the RNA, and germline DNA was extracted too. Every patient had chronic HBV infection and was treatment-naive. Sequenced: peripheral blood. The clonotype was recovered from a man aged 40-49 years with primary liver carcinoma and hepatitis B virus infection. This chain uses TRBV12-3 or TRBV12-4 with TRBJ1-5, with TRBD1 identical over 11 bases. CDR3 residues: CASSFTGQGDQPQHF. The CDR3 coding sequence is TGTGCCAGCAGTTTCACGGGACAGGGGGATCAGCCCCAGCATTTT.